One TCR beta chain is described in this entry. The antigen is unknown. The data were obtained in a study of T cell responses to AZD1222 COVID-19 vaccine. Study-level points and caveats: Spike-specific TCR breadth and depth were elevated following two AZD1222 doses.

TCRdb's copy holds only in-frame clones and misses some; the assay was immunoSEQ multiplex PCR. Counted here are approximately 150,000 clones, almost 90% occurring once; the ten biggest clones make up roughly 1.7%. The CDR3 spans 14 residues. The V and J ends lost 6 bases and 5 bases respectively, with 12 bases between them. CDR1 and CDR2 (germline): KGHDR, SFDVKD. This clonotype was sampled from an adult who received the AZD1222 COVID-19 vaccine. The rearrangement uses TRBV24-1 and TRBJ2-2, with a tentative D call TRBD1 (6 bases). The source material was peripheral blood, sampled 28 days after the second AZD1222 dose. The CDR3 region is CATSRPTGTGELFF. Here the CDR3 DNA reads TGTGCCACCAGTAGACCCACAGGGACCGGGGAGCTGTTTTTT.